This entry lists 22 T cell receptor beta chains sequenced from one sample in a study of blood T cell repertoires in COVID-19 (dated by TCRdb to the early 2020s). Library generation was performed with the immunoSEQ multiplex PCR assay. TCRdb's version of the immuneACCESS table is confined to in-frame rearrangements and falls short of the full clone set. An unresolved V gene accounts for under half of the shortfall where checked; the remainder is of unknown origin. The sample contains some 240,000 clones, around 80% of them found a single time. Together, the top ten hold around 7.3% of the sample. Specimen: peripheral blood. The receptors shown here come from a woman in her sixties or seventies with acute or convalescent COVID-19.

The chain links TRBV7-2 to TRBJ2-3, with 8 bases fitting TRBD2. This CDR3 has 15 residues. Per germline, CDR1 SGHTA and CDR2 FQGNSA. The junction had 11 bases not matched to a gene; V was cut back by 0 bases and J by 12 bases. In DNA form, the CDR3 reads TGTGCCAGCAGCTTAGCGGTGGTTTCTAGCGGGCCACAGTATTTT. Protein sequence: CASSLAVVSSGPQYF. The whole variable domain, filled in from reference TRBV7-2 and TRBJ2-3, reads GAGVSQSPSNKVTEKGKDVELRCDPISGHTALYWYRQSLGQGLEFLIYFQGNSAPDKSGLPSDRFSAERTGGSVSTLTIQRTQQEDSAVYLCASSLAVVSSGPQYFGPGTRLTVL.

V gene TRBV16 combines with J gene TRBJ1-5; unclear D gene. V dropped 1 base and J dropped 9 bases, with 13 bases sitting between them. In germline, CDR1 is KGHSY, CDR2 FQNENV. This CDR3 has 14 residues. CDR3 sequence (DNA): TGTGCCAGCAGCCAATTACGTGGCGGGCCGCCCCAGCATTTT. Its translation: CASSQLRGGPPQHF.

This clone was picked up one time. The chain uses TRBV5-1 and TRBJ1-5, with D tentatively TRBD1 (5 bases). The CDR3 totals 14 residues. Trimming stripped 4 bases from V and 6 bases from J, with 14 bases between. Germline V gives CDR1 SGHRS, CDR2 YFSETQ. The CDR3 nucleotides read TGCGCCAGCAGCCTCGGGGGTATGGGTCAGCCCCAGCATTTT. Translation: CASSLGGMGQPQHF.

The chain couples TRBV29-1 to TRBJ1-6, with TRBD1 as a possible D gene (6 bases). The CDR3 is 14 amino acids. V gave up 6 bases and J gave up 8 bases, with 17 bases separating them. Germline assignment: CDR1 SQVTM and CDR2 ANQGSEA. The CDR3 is CSVRTGSVDSPLHF. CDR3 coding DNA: TGCAGCGTCCGTACAGGGTCAGTAGATTCACCCCTCCACTTT. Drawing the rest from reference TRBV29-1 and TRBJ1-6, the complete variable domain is SAVISQKPSRDICQRGTSLTIQCQVDSQVTMMFWYRQQPGQSLTLIATANQGSEATYESGFVIDKFPISRPNLTFSTLTVSNMSPEDSSIYLCSVRTGSVDSPLHFGNGTRLTVT.

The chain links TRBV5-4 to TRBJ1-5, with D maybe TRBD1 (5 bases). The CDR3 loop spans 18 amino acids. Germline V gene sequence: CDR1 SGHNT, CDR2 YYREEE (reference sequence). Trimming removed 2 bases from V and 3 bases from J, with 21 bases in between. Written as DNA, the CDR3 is TGTGCCAGCAGCTTCGACAGTTTCGGCGGCGGCATCAATCAGCCCCAGCATTTT. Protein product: CASSFDSFGGGINQPQHF.

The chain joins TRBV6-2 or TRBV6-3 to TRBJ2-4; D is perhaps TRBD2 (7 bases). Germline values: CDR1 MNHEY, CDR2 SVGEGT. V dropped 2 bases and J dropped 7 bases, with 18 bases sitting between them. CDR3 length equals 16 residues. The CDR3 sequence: CASSYGAAGAGNIQYF. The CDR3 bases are TGTGCCAGCAGTTACGGAGCGGCGGGGGCCGGGAACATTCAGTACTTC.

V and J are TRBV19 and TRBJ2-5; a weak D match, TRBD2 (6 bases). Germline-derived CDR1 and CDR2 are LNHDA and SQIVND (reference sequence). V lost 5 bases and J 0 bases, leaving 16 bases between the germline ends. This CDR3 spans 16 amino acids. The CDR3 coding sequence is TGTGCCAGTAGTGCCCGCGGGACGCAGTACCAAGAGACCCAGTACTTC. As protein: CASSARGTQYQETQYF. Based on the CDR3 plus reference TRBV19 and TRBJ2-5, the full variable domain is DGGITQSPKYLFRKEGQNVTLSCEQNLNHDAMYWYRQDPGQGLRLIYYSQIVNDFQKGDIAEGYSVSREKKESFPLTVTSAQKNPTAFYLCASSARGTQYQETQYFGPGTRLLVL.

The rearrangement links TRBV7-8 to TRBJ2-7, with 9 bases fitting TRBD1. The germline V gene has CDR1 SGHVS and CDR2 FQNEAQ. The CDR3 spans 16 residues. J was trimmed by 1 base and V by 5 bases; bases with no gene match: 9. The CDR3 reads CASSGTGGLWSYEQYF. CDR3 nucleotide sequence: TGTGCCAGCAGCGGAACAGGGGGCCTTTGGTCCTACGAGCAGTACTTC.

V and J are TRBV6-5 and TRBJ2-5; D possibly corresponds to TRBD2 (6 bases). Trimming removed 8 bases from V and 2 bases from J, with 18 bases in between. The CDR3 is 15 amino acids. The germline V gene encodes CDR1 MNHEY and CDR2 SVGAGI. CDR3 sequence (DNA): TGTGCCAGCGCCGGCGGGGCAGGTTTACAAGAGACCCAGTACTTC. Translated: CASAGGAGLQETQYF.

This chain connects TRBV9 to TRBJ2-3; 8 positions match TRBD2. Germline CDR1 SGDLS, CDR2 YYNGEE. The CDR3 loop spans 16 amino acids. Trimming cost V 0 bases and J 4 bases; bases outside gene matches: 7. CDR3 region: CASSVELGSGADTQYF. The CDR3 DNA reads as TGTGCCAGCAGCGTAGAGTTGGGTAGCGGGGCAGATACGCAGTATTTT.

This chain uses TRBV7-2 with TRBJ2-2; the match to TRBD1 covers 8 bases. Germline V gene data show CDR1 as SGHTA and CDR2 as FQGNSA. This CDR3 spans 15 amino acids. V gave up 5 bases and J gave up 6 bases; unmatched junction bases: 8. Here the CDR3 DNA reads TGTGCCAGCAGCCGCAGACAGGGGCAGGCCGGGGAGCTGTTTTTT. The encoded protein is CASSRRQGQAGELFF.

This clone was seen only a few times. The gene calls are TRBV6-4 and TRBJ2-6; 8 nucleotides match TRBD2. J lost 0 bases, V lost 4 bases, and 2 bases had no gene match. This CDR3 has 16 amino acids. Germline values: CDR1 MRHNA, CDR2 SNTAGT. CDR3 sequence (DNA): TGTGCCAGCAGTGCGGGGACTAGCTCTGGGGCCAACGTCCTGACTTTC. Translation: CASSAGTSSGANVLTF.

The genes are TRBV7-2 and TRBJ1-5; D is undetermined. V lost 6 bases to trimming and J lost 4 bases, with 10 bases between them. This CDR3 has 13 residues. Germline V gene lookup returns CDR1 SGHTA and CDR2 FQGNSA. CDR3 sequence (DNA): TGTGCCAGCAGTCCTCAGGCGAATCAGCCCCAGCATTTT. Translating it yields CASSPQANQPQHF. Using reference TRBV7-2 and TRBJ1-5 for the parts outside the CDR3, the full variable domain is GAGVSQSPSNKVTEKGKDVELRCDPISGHTALYWYRQSLGQGLEFLIYFQGNSAPDKSGLPSDRFSAERTGGSVSTLTIQRTQQEDSAVYLCASSPQANQPQHFGDGTRLSIL.

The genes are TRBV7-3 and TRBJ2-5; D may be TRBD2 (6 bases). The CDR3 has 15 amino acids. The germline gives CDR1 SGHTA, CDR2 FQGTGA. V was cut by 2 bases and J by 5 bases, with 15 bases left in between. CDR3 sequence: CASSLRSGGYETQYF. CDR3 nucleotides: TGTGCCAGCAGCTTACGCTCTGGGGGGTATGAGACCCAGTACTTC.

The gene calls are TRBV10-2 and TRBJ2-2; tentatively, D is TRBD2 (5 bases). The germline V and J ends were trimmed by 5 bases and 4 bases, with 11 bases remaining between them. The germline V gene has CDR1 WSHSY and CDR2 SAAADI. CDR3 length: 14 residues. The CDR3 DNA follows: TGCGCCAGCAGTCGAGACTACGTCACCGGGGAGCTGTTTTTT. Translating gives CASSRDYVTGELFF.

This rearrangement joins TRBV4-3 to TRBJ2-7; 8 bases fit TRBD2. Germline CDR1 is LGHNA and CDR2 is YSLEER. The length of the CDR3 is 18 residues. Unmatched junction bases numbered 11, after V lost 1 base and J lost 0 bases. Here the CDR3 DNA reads TGCGCCAGCAGCCAAGGACACAGCGGGGGCCTCAGCTCCTACGAGCAGTACTTC. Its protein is CASSQGHSGGLSSYEQYF.

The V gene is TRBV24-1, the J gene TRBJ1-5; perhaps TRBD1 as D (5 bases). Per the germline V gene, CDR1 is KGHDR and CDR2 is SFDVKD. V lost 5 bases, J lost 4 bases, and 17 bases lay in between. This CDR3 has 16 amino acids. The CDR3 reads CATSVGSQGHNQPQHF. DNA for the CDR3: TGTGCCACCAGTGTAGGCAGCCAGGGCCATAATCAGCCCCAGCATTTT.

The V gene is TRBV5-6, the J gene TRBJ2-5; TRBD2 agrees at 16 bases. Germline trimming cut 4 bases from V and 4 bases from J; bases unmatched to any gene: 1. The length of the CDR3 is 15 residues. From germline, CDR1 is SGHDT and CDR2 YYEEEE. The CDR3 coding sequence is TGTGCCAGCAGCGGGACTAGCGGGGGGGTAGAGACCCAGTACTTC. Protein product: CASSGTSGGVETQYF.

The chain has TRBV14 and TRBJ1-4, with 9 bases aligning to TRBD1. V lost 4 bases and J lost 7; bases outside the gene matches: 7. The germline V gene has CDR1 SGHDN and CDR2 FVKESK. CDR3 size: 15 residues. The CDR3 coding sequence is TGTGCCAGCAGCCTAACAGGGGGCGCAGGTGAAAAACTGTTTTTT. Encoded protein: CASSLTGGAGEKLFF.

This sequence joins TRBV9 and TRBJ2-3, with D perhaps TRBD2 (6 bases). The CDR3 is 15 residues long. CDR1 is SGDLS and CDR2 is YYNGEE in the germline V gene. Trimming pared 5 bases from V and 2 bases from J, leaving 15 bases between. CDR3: CASSSGGAPTDTQYF. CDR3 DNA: TGTGCCAGCAGTTCTGGCGGGGCCCCCACAGATACGCAGTATTTT.

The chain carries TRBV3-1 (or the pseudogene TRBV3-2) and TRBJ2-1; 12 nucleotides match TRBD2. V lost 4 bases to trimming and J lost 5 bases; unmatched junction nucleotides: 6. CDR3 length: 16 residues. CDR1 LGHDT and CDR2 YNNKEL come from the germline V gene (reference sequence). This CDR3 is CASSLTSGGRNNEQFF. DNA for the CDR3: TGTGCCAGCAGCCTTACTAGCGGGGGGAGGAACAATGAGCAGTTCTTC.

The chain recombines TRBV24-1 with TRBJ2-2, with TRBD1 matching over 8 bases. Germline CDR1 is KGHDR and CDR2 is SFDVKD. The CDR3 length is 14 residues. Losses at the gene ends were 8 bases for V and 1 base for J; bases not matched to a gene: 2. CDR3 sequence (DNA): TGTGCCACCATAGACAGGGGGAACACCGGGGAGCTGTTTTTT. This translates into CATIDRGNTGELFF.